The 10 T cell receptor beta chains presented below share a single source sample, sequenced in a study of PD-1 blockade in classical Hodgkin lymphoma. Clones were sequenced by immunoSEQ multiplex PCR, and TCRdb holds only the in-frame ones, with some missing. The sample consists of thousands of clones, 78% of them appearing once. Time point denoted: newly diagnosed, previously untreated cHL patient sample. Sequencing was performed on peripheral blood mononuclear cells (PBMCs). The receptors originated from a human donor with classical Hodgkin lymphoma.

This sequence joins TRBV2 and TRBJ2-5, with 8 bases aligning to TRBD1. Germline values: CDR1 SNHLY, CDR2 FYNNEI. V dropped 5 bases and J dropped 5; count of bases not matched to a gene: 7. The CDR3 consists of 14 residues. The CDR3 bases are TGTGCCAGCAGTCCGGGGACAGGTGGGGAGACCCAGTACTTC. Translation: CASSPGTGGETQYF. The full variable domain, its missing parts supplied by reference TRBV2 and TRBJ2-5, is EPEVTQTPSHQVTQMGQEVILRCVPISNHLYFYWYRQILGQKVEFLVSFYNNEISEKSEIFDDQFSVERPDGSNFTLKIRSTKLEDSAMYFCASSPGTGGETQYFGPGTRLLVL.

The chain couples TRBV7-2 to TRBJ2-5; TRBD2 aligns across 10 bases. The CDR3 loop spans 14 amino acids. J was trimmed by 5 bases and V by 5 bases; bases with no gene match: 5. From germline, CDR1 is SGHTA and CDR2 FQGNSA. The CDR3 nucleotides read TGTGCCAGCAGCGCAGGACTAGCGGCGGAGACCCAGTACTTC. Amino acids: CASSAGLAAETQYF.

The chain employs TRBV2 and TRBJ2-1; tentatively, D is TRBD1 (5 bases). V was cut by 6 bases and J by 1 base, with 16 bases left in between. The CDR3 is 16 amino acids. The germline CDR1 and CDR2 sequences are SNHLY and FYNNEI. CDR3 amino acids: CASSAGHDPSYNEQFF. In DNA form, the CDR3 reads TGTGCCAGCAGCGCTGGACACGACCCATCCTACAATGAGCAGTTCTTC.

The chain combines TRBV30 with TRBJ2-1; 11 nucleotides align to TRBD2. Germline V gives CDR1 GTSNPN, CDR2 SVGIG (reference sequence). Germline trimming cut 7 bases from V and 5 bases from J; bases unmatched to any gene: 7. CDR3 length equals 14 residues. CDR3: CALTGTSGNNEQFF. Here the CDR3 DNA reads TGTGCCTTAACCGGGACTAGCGGAAACAATGAGCAGTTCTTC.

This rearrangement joins TRBV7-8 to TRBJ2-3, with 8 positions matching TRBD1. The CDR3 extends over 18 amino acids. Germline values: CDR1 SGHVS, CDR2 FQNEAQ. V trimming: 5 bases; J trimming: 4 bases; junction bases outside the gene matches: 17. In DNA form, the CDR3 reads TGTGCCAGCAGCAACCCCCGCCCCTGGACAGGGAACGCAGATACGCAGTATTTT. Its protein is CASSNPRPWTGNADTQYF.

The V and J genes are TRBV2 and TRBJ1-1; D remains unclear. With 6 bases removed from V and 1 base from J, the gap between germline ends came to 9 bases. The CDR3 has 13 amino acids. The germline gives CDR1 SNHLY, CDR2 FYNNEI. CDR3 in amino acids: CASRTEANTEAFF. CDR3 DNA: TGTGCCAGCAGAACCGAAGCGAACACTGAAGCTTTCTTT.

The chain recombines TRBV7-2 with TRBJ2-7; 7 bases match TRBD1. The V gene end was trimmed by 3 bases and the J gene end by 2 bases; junction bases not matched to a gene: 4. The V gene's germline CDR1 is SGHTA and CDR2 FQGNSA. The CDR3 contains 14 residues. This CDR3 reads CASSFRQGPYEQYF. In DNA, the CDR3 is TGTGCCAGCAGCTTCAGACAGGGCCCCTACGAGCAGTACTTC.

A few counts support this clone. The chain joins TRBV21-1 to TRBJ2-3; the table's D call TRBD1 went unverified against the DNA. TRBV21-1 is described as a pseudogene. The CDR3 length is 16 residues. In DNA form, the CDR3 reads TGTGCCAGCAGGCGAAGTGCTACAGTCATGCAAGATACGCAGTATTTT. It encodes CASRRSATVMQDTQYF.

This chain uses TRBV5-1 with TRBJ2-6; 7 bases fit TRBD1. V trimming: 9 bases; J trimming: 0 bases; junction bases outside the gene matches: 9. This CDR3 comprises 16 residues. CDR1 and CDR2 from the germline V gene are SGHRS and YFSETQ. The CDR3 DNA reads as TGCGCCACTTCACAGGGGCCCGCCTCTGGGGCCAACGTCCTGACTTTC. Translation gives CATSQGPASGANVLTF.

This clone appeared a few times. The chain employs TRBV7-9 and TRBJ2-5; D gene ambiguous. This CDR3 comprises 13 residues. From germline, CDR1 is SEHNR and CDR2 FQNEAQ (reference sequence). Trimming shortened V by 7 bases and J by 0 bases, and 9 bases separated the two germline ends. The CDR3 sequence is CASTPANQETQYF. CDR3 coding DNA: TGTGCCAGCACCCCAGCGAACCAAGAGACCCAGTACTTC.